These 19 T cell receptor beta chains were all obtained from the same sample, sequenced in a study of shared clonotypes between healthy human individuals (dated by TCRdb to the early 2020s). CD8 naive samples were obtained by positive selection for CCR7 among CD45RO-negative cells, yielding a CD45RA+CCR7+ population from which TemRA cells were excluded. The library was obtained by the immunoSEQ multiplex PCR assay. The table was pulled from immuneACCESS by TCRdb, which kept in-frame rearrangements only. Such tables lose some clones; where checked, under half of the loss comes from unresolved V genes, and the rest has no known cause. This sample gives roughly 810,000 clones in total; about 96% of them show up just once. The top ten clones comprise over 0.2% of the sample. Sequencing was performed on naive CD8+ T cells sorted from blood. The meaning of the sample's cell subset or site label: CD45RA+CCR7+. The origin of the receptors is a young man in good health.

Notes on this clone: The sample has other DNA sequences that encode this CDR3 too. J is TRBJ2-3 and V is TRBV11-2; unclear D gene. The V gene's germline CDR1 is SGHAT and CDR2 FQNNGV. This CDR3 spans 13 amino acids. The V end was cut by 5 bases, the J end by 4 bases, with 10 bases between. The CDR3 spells CASSPPSSDTQYF. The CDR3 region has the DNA TGTGCCAGCAGCCCCCCTAGTTCAGATACGCAGTATTTT.

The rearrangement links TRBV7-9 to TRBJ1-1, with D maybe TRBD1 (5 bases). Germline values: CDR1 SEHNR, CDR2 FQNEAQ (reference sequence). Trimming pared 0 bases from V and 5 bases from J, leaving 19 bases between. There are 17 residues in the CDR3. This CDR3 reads CASSLAPGGGKGTEAFF. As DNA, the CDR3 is TGTGCCAGCAGCTTAGCACCGGGGGGTGGGAAAGGGACTGAAGCTTTCTTT.

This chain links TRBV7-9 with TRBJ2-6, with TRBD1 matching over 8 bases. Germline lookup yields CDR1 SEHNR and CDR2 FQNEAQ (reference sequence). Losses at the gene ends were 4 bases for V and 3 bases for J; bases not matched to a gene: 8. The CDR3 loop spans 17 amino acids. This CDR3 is CASSSRTGRGGANVLTF. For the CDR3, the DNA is TGTGCCAGCAGCTCCCGGACAGGGCGAGGTGGGGCCAACGTCCTGACTTTC.

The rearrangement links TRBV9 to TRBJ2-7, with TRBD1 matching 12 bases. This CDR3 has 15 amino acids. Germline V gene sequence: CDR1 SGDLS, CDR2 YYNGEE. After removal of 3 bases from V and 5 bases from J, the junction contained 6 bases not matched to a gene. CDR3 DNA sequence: TGTGCCAGCAGCGAGCGGGACAGGGGGCTCGACGAGCAGTACTTC. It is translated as CASSERDRGLDEQYF.

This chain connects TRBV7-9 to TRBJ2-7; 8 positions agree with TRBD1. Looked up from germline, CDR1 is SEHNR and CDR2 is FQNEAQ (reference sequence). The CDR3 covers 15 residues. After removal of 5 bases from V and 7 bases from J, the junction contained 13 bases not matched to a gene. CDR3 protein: CASSKTGQASLEQYF. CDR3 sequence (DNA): TGTGCCAGCAGCAAAACGGGACAGGCTTCGTTGGAGCAGTACTTC.

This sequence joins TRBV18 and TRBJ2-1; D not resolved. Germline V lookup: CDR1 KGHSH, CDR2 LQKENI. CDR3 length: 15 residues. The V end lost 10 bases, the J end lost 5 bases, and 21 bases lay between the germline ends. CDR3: CATPPHKHLNNEQFF. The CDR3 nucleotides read TGTGCCACCCCCCCCCACAAGCATCTTAACAATGAGCAGTTCTTC.

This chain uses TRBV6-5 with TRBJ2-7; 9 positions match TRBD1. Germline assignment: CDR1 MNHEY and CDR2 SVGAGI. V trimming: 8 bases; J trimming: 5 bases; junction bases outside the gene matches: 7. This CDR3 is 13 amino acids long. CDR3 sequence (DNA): TGTGCCAGCGGGCGGACAGGGGCAAACGAGCAGTACTTC. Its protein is CASGRTGANEQYF.

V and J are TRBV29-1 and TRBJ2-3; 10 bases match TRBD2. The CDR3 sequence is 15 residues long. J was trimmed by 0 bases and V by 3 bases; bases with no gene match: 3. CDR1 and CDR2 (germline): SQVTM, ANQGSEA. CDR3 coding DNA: TGCAGCGTTGAGCCTAGCGGGAGCAGCACAGATACGCAGTATTTT. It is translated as CSVEPSGSSTDTQYF.

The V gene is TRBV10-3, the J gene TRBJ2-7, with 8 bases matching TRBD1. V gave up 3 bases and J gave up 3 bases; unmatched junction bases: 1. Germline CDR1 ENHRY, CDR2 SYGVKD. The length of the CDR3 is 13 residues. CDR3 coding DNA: TGTGCCATCAGTGACGGACAGGGCTACGAGCAGTACTTC. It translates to CAISDGQGYEQYF.

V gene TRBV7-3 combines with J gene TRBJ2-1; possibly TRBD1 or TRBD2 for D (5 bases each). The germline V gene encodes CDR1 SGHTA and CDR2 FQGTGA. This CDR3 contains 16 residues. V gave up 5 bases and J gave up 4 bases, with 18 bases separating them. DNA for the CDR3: TGTGCCAGCAGCCCAATCGGGGACGGTAGTTACAATGAGCAGTTCTTC. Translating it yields CASSPIGDGSYNEQFF.

Here the CDR3 DNA reads TGTGCCAGCAGTTACTCGGATCGTAACAATGAGCAGTTCTTC. It translates to CASSYSDRNNEQFF. The chain joins TRBV6-6 to TRBJ2-1, with D hard to call. The CDR3 has 14 amino acids. Trimming removed 0 bases at V and 5 bases at J, with 8 bases between. CDR1 is MNHNY and CDR2 is SVGAGI in the germline V gene (reference sequence).

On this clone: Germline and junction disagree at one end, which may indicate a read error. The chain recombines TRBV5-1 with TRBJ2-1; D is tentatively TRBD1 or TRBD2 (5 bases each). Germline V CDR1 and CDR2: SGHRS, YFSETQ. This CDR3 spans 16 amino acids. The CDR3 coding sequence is TGCGCCAGCTGCTTCGGATGGGGGAGCTCCTACAATGAGCAGTTCTTC. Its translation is CASCFGWGSSYNEQFF.

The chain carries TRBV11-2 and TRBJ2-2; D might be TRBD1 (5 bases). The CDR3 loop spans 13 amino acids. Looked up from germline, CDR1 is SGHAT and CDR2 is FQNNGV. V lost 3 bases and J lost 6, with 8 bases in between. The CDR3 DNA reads TGTGCCAGCAGCTTTGTGACAGCCGGGGAGCTGTTTTTT. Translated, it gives CASSFVTAGELFF.

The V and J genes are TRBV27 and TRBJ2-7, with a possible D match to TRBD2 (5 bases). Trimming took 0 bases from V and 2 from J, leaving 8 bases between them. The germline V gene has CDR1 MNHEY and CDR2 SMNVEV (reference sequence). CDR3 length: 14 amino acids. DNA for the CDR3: TGTGCCAGCAGTTTATCGGACTCCGCCTACGAGCAGTACTTC. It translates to CASSLSDSAYEQYF.

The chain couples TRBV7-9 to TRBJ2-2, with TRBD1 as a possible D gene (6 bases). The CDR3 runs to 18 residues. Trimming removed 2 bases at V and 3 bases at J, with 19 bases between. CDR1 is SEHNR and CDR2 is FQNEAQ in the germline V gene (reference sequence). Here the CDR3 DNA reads TGTGCCAGCAGCTTAACTACCCACGGGACAATAGACACCGGGGAGCTGTTTTTT. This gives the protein CASSLTTHGTIDTGELFF.

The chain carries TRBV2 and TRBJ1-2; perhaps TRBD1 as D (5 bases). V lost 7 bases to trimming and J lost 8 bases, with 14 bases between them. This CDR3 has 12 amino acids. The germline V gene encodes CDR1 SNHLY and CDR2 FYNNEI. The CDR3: CASNSGLRGYTF. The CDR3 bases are TGTGCCAGCAACTCAGGGTTGAGAGGCTACACCTTC.

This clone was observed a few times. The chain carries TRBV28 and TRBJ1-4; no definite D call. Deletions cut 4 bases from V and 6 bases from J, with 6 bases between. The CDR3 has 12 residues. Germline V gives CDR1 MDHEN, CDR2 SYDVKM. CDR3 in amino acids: CASSSRHEKLFF. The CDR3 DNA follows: TGTGCCAGCAGTTCCCGACATGAAAAACTGTTTTTT.

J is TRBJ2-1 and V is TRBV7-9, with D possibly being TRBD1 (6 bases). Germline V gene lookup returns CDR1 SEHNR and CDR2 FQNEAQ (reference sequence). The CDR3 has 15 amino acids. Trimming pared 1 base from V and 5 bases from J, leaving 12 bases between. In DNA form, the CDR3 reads TGTGCCAGCAGCTTAGAGGGGGAGCCCAACAATGAGCAGTTCTTC. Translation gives CASSLEGEPNNEQFF.

CDR3 coding DNA: TGTGCCAGCAGCCCCGAGCGGCAGTCGGTCGCAGATACGCAGTATTTT. Translation: CASSPERQSVADTQYF. The chain employs TRBV5-5 and TRBJ2-3; D might be TRBD2 (5 bases). Germline V gives CDR1 SGHKS, CDR2 YYEKEE (reference sequence). Trimming removed 4 bases from V and 4 bases from J, with 19 bases in between. This CDR3 is built from 16 residues.